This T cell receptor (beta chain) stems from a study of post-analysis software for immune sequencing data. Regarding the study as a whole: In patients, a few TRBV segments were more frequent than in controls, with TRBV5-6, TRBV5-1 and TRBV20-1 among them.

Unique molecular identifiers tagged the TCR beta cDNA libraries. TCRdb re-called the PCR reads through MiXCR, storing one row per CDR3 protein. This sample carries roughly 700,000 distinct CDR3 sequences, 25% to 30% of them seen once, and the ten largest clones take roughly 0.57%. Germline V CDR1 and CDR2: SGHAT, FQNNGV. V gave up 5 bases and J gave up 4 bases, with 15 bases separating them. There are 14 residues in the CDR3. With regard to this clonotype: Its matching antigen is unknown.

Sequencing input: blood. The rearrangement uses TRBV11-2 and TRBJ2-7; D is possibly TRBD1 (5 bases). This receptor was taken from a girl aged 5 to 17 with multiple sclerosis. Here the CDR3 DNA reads TGTGCCAGCAGCCCGACTCTAGGGGAATACGAGCAGTACTTC. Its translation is CASSPTLGEYEQYF.